This T cell receptor beta chain comes out of a study of blood T cell repertoires in COVID-19. At the level of the study: The United States, Italy and Spain supplied acute and convalescent COVID-19 samples. Sources were T cells, B-cell-depleted T cells, or PBMCs; the material itself was cDNA or gDNA.

This table comes from immunoSEQ multiplex PCR, and its TCRdb copy is limited to in-frame clones, with some not included. The sample includes about 200,000 clones, under 90% of them seen just once. Residents of about two dozen US areas, aged about 18 to 95 years, made up the participants. Which cohort a participant joined came from the clinical history participants gave. V was trimmed by 5 bases and J by 11 bases, leaving 15 bases between them. Germline lookup yields CDR1 SGHTA and CDR2 FQGNSA. There are 12 residues in the CDR3. J is TRBJ1-2 and V is TRBV7-2; D is unclear. The sequenced sample consisted of PBMCs or T cells enriched from blood (not recorded which). This clonotype was obtained from a woman in her fifties or sixties with acute COVID-19. The CDR3 bases are TGTGCCAGCAGCCTAGACAAATACAAGTACACCTTC. Its protein is CASSLDKYKYTF.